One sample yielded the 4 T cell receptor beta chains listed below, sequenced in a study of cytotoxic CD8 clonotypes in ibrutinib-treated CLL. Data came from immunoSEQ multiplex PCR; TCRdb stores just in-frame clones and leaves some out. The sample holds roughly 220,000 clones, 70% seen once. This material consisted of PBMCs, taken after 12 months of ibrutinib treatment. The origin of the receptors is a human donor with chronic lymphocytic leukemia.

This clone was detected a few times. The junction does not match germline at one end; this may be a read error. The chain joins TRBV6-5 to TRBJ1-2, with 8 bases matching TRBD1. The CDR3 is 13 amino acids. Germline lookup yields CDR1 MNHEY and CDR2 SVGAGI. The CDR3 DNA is TGTGCCAGCAGTTTCTTCGGACAGGGAAGGTCCTTCTTC. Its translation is CASSFFGQGRSFF.

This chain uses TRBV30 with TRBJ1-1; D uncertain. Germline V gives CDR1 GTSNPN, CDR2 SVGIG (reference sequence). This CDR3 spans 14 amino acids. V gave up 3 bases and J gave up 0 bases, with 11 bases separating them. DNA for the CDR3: TGTGCCTGGAGGGGTTTGGCGTTGAACACTGAAGCTTTCTTT. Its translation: CAWRGLALNTEAFF.

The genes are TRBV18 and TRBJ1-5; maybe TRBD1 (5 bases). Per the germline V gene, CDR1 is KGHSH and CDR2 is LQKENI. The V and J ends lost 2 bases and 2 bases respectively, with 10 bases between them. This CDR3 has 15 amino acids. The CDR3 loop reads CASSPNSGRNQPQHF. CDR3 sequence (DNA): TGTGCCAGCTCACCAAACTCAGGGCGCAATCAGCCCCAGCATTTT.

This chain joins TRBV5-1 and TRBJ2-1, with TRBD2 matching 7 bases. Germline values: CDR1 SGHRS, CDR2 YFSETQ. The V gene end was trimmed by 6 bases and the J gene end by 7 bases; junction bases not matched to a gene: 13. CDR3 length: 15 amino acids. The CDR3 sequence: CASTNAGTTFNEQFF. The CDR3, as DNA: TGCGCCAGCACAAACGCCGGGACTACCTTTAATGAGCAGTTCTTC.